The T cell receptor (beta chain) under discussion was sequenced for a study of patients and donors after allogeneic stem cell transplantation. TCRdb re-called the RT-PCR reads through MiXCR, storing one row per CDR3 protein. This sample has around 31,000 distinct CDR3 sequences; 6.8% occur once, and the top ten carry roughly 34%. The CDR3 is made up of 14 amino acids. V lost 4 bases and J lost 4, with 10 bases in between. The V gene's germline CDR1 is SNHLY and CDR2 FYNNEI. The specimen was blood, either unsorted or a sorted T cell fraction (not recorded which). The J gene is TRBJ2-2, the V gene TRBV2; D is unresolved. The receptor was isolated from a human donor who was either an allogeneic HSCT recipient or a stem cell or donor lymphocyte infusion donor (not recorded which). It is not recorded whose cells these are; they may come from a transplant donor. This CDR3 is CASSALIPTGELFF. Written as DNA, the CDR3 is TGTGCCAGCAGTGCTCTTATCCCCACCGGGGAGCTGTTTTTT.